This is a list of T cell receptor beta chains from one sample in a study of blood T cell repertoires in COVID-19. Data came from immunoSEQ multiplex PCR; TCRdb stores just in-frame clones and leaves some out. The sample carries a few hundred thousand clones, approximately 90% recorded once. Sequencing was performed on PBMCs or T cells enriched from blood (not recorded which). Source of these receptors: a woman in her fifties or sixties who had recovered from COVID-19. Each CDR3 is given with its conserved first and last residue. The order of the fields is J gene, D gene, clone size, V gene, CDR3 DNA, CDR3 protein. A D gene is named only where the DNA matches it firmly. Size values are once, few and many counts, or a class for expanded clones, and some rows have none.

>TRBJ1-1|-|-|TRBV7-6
TGTGCCAGCCAAGGGGGGGAAGCTCCGAACACTGAAGCTTTCTTT
CASQGGEAPNTEAFF
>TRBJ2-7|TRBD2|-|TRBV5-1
TGCGCCAGCAGCTCGCGGACTAGCGGGAGAGGCTCCAGAACCGAGCAGTACTTC
CASSSRTSGRGSRTEQYF
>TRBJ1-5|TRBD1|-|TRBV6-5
TGTGCCAGCAGGGGACAGGGTGTGAGTCAGCCCCAGCATTTT
CASRGQGVSQPQHF
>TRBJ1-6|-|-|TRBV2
TGTGCCAGCACCCTGGGCCCGGCGGGAGGTGGGGGTTCACCCCTCCACTTT
CASTLGPAGGGGSPLHF
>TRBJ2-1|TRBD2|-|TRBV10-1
TGCGCCAGCAGTGGCACCGGGACTAGCGGTTACAATGAGCAGTTCTTC
CASSGTGTSGYNEQFF
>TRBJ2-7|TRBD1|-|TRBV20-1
TGCAGTGCTAGAGATGTCGACAGGGCGTACTTC
CSARDVDRAYF
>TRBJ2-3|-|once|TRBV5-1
TGCGCCAGCAGCATGAACTCTGGAGGTGTGGATACGCAGTATTTT
CASSMNSGGVDTQYF
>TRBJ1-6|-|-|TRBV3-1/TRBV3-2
TGTGCCAGCAAACGGACAGACACCGAGAGCTCACCCCTCCACTTT
CASKRTDTESSPLHF
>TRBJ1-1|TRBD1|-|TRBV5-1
TGCGCCAGCAGCTCCCGGGACAGGGGTTTCACTGAAGCTTTCTTT
CASSSRDRGFTEAFF
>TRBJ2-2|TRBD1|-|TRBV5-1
TGCGCCAGCAGCAACCAGGGACAGAGCTACACCGGGGAGCTGTTTTTT
CASSNQGQSYTGELFF
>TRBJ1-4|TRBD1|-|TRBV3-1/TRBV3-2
TGTGCCAGCAGGCAAAGACAGGGTAATGAAAAACTGTTTTTT
CASRQRQGNEKLFF
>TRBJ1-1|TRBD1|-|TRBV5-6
TGTGCCAGCAGCTTCTGGGGGCGACAGGGGGCCACTGAAGCTTTCTTT
CASSFWGRQGATEAFF
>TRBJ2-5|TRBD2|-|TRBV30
TGTGCCTGGAGTGTGACTAGCGGGTACCAAGAGACCCAGTACTTC
CAWSVTSGYQETQYF
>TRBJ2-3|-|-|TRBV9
TGTGCCAGCAGCGTAGGAACTAGCCCTGAAAGAGTTCCGCAGTATTTT
CASSVGTSPERVPQYF
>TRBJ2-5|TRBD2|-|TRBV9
TGTGCCAGCAGCGGAACTAGCGGGCCTAGAGAGACCCAGTACTTC
CASSGTSGPRETQYF
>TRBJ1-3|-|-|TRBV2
TGTGCCAGCAGTGTGGTCAGCCGCGGGTCTGGAAACACCATATATTTT
CASSVVSRGSGNTIYF
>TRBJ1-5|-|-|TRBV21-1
TGTGCCGAGAGCAGCGGGGGGGGGACCGTTAGCAATCAGCCCCAGCATTTT
CAESSGGGTVSNQPQHF